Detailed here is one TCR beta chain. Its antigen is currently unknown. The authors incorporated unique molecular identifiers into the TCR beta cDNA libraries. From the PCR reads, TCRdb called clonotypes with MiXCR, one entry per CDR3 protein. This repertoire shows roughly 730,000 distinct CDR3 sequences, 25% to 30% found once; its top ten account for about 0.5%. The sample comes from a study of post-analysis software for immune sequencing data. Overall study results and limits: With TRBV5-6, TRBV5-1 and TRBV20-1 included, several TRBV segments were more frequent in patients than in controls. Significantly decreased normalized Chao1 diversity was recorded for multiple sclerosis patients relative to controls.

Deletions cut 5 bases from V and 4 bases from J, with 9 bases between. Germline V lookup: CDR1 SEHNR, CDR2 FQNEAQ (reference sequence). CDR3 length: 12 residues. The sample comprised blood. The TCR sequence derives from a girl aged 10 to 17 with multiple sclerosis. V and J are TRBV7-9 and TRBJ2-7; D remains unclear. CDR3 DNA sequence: TGTGCCAGCAGCCATCAGTTGTACGAGCAGTACTTC. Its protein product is CASSHQLYEQYF.